The 28 T cell receptor beta chains below come from one sample, sequenced in a study of CD8 T cells in Susac syndrome. When the RNA was reverse transcribed, random hexamers were used with an input of 0.5 to 1 ug. TCRdb re-called the immunoSEQ multiplex PCR reads through MiXCR, storing one row per CDR3 protein. The sample lists about 190,000 distinct CDR3 sequences, approximately 95% occurring once. The sample was CD4+ T cells from PBMCs. Receptors originate from a human donor with Susac syndrome.

This chain joins TRBV5-1 and TRBJ2-3, with D unclear. V was trimmed by 0 bases and J by 1 base, leaving 9 bases between them. The CDR3 spans 15 residues. Germline V gene lookup returns CDR1 SGHRS and CDR2 YFSETQ. The CDR3 sequence: CASSLGGVRTDTQYF. The CDR3 bases are TGCGCCAGCAGCTTGGGCGGAGTCCGCACAGATACGCAGTATTTT.

The V and J genes are TRBV2 and TRBJ1-4, with a weak D call TRBD1 (6 bases). The CDR3 length is 15 residues. Trimming removed 6 bases at V and 8 bases at J, with 19 bases between. Germline V gene data show CDR1 as SNHLY and CDR2 as FYNNEI. The CDR3 coding sequence is TGTGCCAGCAGGGCCTTGGGAGGGGGTAGAGAAAAACTGTTTTTT. Amino acid sequence: CASRALGGGREKLFF.

The rearrangement links TRBV12-3 or TRBV12-4 to TRBJ2-1; D perhaps matches TRBD2 (5 bases). V was pared by 4 bases and J by 0 bases, with 13 bases between. The CDR3 has 16 amino acids. The CDR3 loop reads CASSWPGLTSYNEQFF. The CDR3 DNA sequence: TGTGCCAGCAGTTGGCCAGGACTTACCTCCTACAATGAGCAGTTCTTC.

V is TRBV29-1 and J is TRBJ1-5, with a possible D match to TRBD1 (6 bases). This CDR3 has 12 amino acids. V lost 4 bases to trimming and J lost 7 bases, with 11 bases between them. Germline V lookup: CDR1 SQVTM, CDR2 ANQGSEA. The CDR3 coding sequence is TGCAGCGTTGGGGGGGGCCGGCAGCCCCAGCATTTT. Translating gives CSVGGGRQPQHF.

CDR3 DNA: TGTGCCAGCAGTCCAAGACTAGTTACCGGGGAGCTGTTTTTT. Amino acids: CASSPRLVTGELFF. The V and J genes are TRBV4-2 and TRBJ2-2, with D tentatively TRBD2 (6 bases). Germline CDR1 and CDR2: LGHNA and YNFKEQ. This CDR3 spans 14 amino acids. V gave up 6 bases and J gave up 5 bases, with 13 bases separating them.

This clonotype was found once. The V and J genes are TRBV5-1 and TRBJ2-5; 9 bases align to TRBD1. Germline V gene sequence: CDR1 SGHRS, CDR2 YFSETQ. The CDR3 extends over 15 amino acids. Trimming removed 2 bases from V and 5 bases from J; junction bases left unmatched: 7. As DNA, the CDR3 is TGCGCCAGCAGCTTCGGGACAGGGATACGGGAGACCCAGTACTTC. It is translated as CASSFGTGIRETQYF.

V usage is TRBV7-2 and J usage is TRBJ2-3; a possible D gene is TRBD2 (6 bases). V gave up 2 bases and J gave up 5 bases, with 14 bases separating them. The CDR3 covers 15 residues. Germline CDR1 is SGHTA and CDR2 is FQGNSA. CDR3 loop: CASSLTGLTGDTQYF. The CDR3 DNA reads TGTGCCAGCAGCTTAACGGGACTCACTGGAGATACGCAGTATTTT.

J is TRBJ2-1 and V is TRBV3-1; 12 bases map to TRBD2. The J segment lost 6 bases and the V segment lost 0 bases, leaving 3 bases of the junction unmatched. The CDR3 extends over 16 amino acids. CDR1 LGHDT and CDR2 YNNKEL come from the germline V gene (reference sequence). The CDR3, as DNA: TGTGCCAGCAGCCAAGATTCTAGCGGGGGGGCCAATGAGCAGTTCTTC. It yields the protein CASSQDSSGGANEQFF.

This chain joins TRBV20-1 and TRBJ1-1, with TRBD1 matching 7 bases. Germline V gene lookup returns CDR1 DFQATT and CDR2 SNEGSKA (reference sequence). V shed 1 base, J shed 8 bases, and the junction held 7 bases outside the gene matches. The CDR3 loop spans 13 amino acids. This chain's CDR3 is CSARGYRDSEAFF. CDR3 nucleotides: TGCAGTGCTAGAGGATACCGGGACAGCGAAGCTTTCTTT.

This chain joins TRBV10-3 and TRBJ2-3; 8 nucleotides line up with TRBD1. The CDR3 contains 15 residues. Germline V gene lookup returns CDR1 ENHRY and CDR2 SYGVKD. The J segment lost 0 bases and the V segment lost 6 bases, leaving 5 bases of the junction unmatched. The CDR3 DNA reads as TGTGCCATCAGCTCGACAGGGGCCAGCACAGATACGCAGTATTTT. Protein sequence: CAISSTGASTDTQYF.

This clonotype was seen once. This chain joins TRBV20-1 and TRBJ2-7; 7 bases agree with TRBD1. The CDR3 has 12 residues. Trimming at V came to 6 bases and at J to 2 bases, leaving 4 bases not matched to a gene. Germline CDR1 and CDR2: DFQATT and SNEGSKA (reference sequence). The CDR3 region is CSASGQTYEQYF. CDR3 DNA sequence: TGCAGTGCCTCGGGACAGACCTACGAGCAGTACTTC.

V is TRBV20-1 and J is TRBJ2-3, with TRBD2 identical over 12 bases. The junction had 14 bases not matched to a gene; V was cut back by 6 bases and J by 7 bases. Germline assignment: CDR1 DFQATT and CDR2 SNEGSKA (reference sequence). The CDR3 length is 16 residues. The CDR3 bases are TGCAGTGCGATCGCCCCGGGACTAGCGGGCGAGAATACGCAGTATTTT. Its protein product is CSAIAPGLAGENTQYF.

Worth noting for this clonotype: Relative to the germline gene, one junction end is altered; a read error may explain this. The gene calls are TRBV30 and TRBJ1-1; TRBD1 matches 7 bases. The CDR3 length is 14 residues. Germline V gene lookup returns CDR1 GTSNPN and CDR2 SVGIG (reference sequence). This chain's CDR3 is CAWSPGQTNTEVFF. In DNA form, the CDR3 reads TGTGCCTGGAGTCCGGGACAGACCAACACTGAAGTTTTCTTT. Looking up the rest from reference TRBV30 and TRBJ1-1 gives the full variable domain: SQTIHQWPATLVQPVGSPLSLECTVEGTSNPNLYWYRQAAGRGLQLLFYSVGIGQISSEVPQNLSASRPQDRQFILSSKKLLLSDSGFYLCAWSPGQTNTEVFFGQGTRLTVV.

The V and J genes are TRBV3-1 and TRBJ1-1, with unresolved D. This CDR3 spans 12 amino acids. Germline V gene sequence: CDR1 LGHDT, CDR2 YNNKEL (reference sequence). V lost 3 bases to trimming and J lost 7 bases, with 9 bases between them. The CDR3 loop is CASSHSDNEAFF. The CDR3, as DNA: TGTGCCAGCAGCCATTCCGATAATGAAGCTTTCTTT.

This chain uses TRBV5-1 with TRBJ1-4; D is perhaps TRBD1 (6 bases). The V end lost 2 bases, the J end lost 7 bases, and 12 bases lay between the germline ends. This CDR3 spans 14 amino acids. CDR1 and CDR2 from the germline V gene are SGHRS and YFSETQ. CDR3 nucleotide sequence: TGCGCCAGCAGCTTTACAGGGAGGAGTGAAAAACTGTTTTTT. Its protein is CASSFTGRSEKLFF.

The chain is built from TRBV6-5 and TRBJ1-1, with D possibly TRBD1 on 5 matching bases. The germline V and J ends were trimmed by 6 bases and 7 bases, with 12 bases remaining between them. CDR3 length equals 12 residues. Germline CDR1 MNHEY, CDR2 SVGAGI. CDR3 DNA sequence: TGTGCCAGCAGATCTCCGGGACGTGAAGCTTTCTTT. It specifies CASRSPGREAFF.

The V call is TRBV5-1, the J call TRBJ2-7; TRBD1 might be the D (6 bases). The V gene lost 4 bases and the J gene lost 3 bases, with 20 bases spanning the gap. Germline V gives CDR1 SGHRS, CDR2 YFSETQ. The CDR3 loop spans 16 amino acids. The CDR3 loop is CASSTQGQSKDYEQYF. In DNA, the CDR3 is TGCGCCAGCAGCACCCAAGGACAGTCGAAAGACTACGAGCAGTACTTC.

The chain recombines TRBV5-1 with TRBJ1-2, with a possible D match to TRBD1 (5 bases). This CDR3 comprises 13 residues. Deletions cut 4 bases from V and 6 bases from J, with 13 bases between. Germline CDR1 and CDR2: SGHRS and YFSETQ. The CDR3 DNA reads TGCGCCAGCAGCCCCCAGGGAATTGATGGCTACACCTTC. Amino acid sequence: CASSPQGIDGYTF.

The chain combines TRBV14 with TRBJ1-6; D may be TRBD1 (5 bases). CDR1 SGHDN and CDR2 FVKESK come from the germline V gene. Trimming removed 6 bases from V and 11 bases from J, with 17 bases in between. The CDR3 covers 14 residues. The CDR3 coding sequence is TGTGCCAGCAGACGGACGGGTTTGGGGGCACCCCTCCACTTT. Its protein product is CASRRTGLGAPLHF.

The rearrangement links TRBV4-3 to TRBJ1-6, with TRBD1 as a possible D gene (6 bases). V gave up 1 base and J gave up 10 bases, with 14 bases separating them. Looked up from germline, CDR1 is LGHNA and CDR2 is YSLEER. CDR3 length: 15 amino acids. CDR3 protein: CASSQGDNRDSPLHF. The CDR3 DNA follows: TGCGCCAGCAGCCAAGGGGATAACAGGGACTCACCCCTCCACTTT.

The rearrangement joins TRBV19 to TRBJ2-6, with D possibly TRBD1 on 5 matching bases. Per germline, CDR1 LNHDA and CDR2 SQIVND (reference sequence). Deletions cut 4 bases from V and 0 bases from J, with 13 bases between. This CDR3 spans 17 amino acids. CDR3 sequence reads: CASSKDGQISGANVLTF. The DNA for the CDR3 is TGTGCCAGTAGTAAAGACGGACAAATCTCTGGGGCCAACGTCCTGACTTTC.

V usage is TRBV30 and J usage is TRBJ2-3; 10 bases line up with TRBD2. CDR3 length: 12 amino acids. Germline-derived CDR1 and CDR2 are GTSNPN and SVGIG (reference sequence). Losses at the gene ends were 5 bases for V and 5 bases for J; bases not matched to a gene: 1. The CDR3 reads CAWGLAVDTQYF. CDR3 bases: TGTGCCTGGGGACTAGCGGTAGATACGCAGTATTTT.

In DNA, the CDR3 is TGTGCCAGCAGCGTTCAGGGTATAGCCTACGAGCAGTACTTC. Its protein product is CASSVQGIAYEQYF. The chain has TRBV9 and TRBJ2-7, with D perhaps matching TRBD1 (5 bases). CDR3 size: 14 residues. The V gene lost 2 bases and the J gene lost 2 bases, with 11 bases spanning the gap. Germline CDR1 is SGDLS and CDR2 is YYNGEE.

A single count supports this clonotype. V is TRBV27 and J is TRBJ2-7; 8 positions match TRBD1. Germline CDR1 and CDR2: MNHEY and SMNVEV (reference sequence). This CDR3 contains 15 residues. V shed 3 bases and J 2 bases; nucleotides not matched to a gene: 6. This CDR3 reads CASSLRQGPTYEQYF. Written as DNA, the CDR3 is TGTGCCAGCAGTTTGAGACAGGGGCCCACCTACGAGCAGTACTTC.

The rearrangement links TRBV12-3 or TRBV12-4 to TRBJ2-2; D gene unclear. V lost 3 bases and J 8 bases, leaving 13 bases between the germline ends. The CDR3 loop spans 14 amino acids. The CDR3 is CASSLAQSVGELFF. The DNA for the CDR3 is TGTGCCAGCAGTTTGGCCCAATCCGTGGGGGAGCTGTTTTTT.

The chain combines TRBV12-3 or TRBV12-4 with TRBJ1-5, with D unresolved. The CDR3 covers 14 residues. Trimming took off 3 bases at V and 6 bases at J, with 12 bases between the two ends. CDR3 bases: TGTGCCAGCAGTTTTGGAAAAGAAACTCAGCCCCAGCATTTT. Translation: CASSFGKETQPQHF.

V and J are TRBV3-1 and TRBJ1-6; the D is unclear. The CDR3 runs to 16 residues. CDR1 is LGHDT, CDR2 YNNKEL, per germline (reference sequence). Trimming left V 1 base short and J 0 bases short, with 7 bases between. CDR3 sequence: CASSQGLGSYNSPLHF. The CDR3 bases are TGTGCCAGCAGCCAAGGGCTCGGCTCCTATAATTCACCCCTCCACTTT. The complete variable domain, with remaining parts taken from reference TRBV3-1 and TRBJ1-6, reads DTAVSQTPKYLVTQMGNDKSIKCEQNLGHDTMYWYKQDSKKFLKIMFSYNNKELIINETVPNRFSPKSPDKAHLNLHINSLELGDSAVYFCASSQGLGSYNSPLHFGNGTRLTVT.

This rearrangement joins TRBV5-6 to TRBJ2-5, with TRBD1 identical over 8 bases. The ends lost 2 bases at V and 1 base at J; junction bases unmatched: 7. CDR1 is SGHDT, CDR2 YYEEEE, per germline. The CDR3 covers 16 residues. CDR3 coding DNA: TGTGCCAGCAGCTTCGGTCTCGGACAGGGCCAAGAGACCCAGTACTTC. As protein: CASSFGLGQGQETQYF.